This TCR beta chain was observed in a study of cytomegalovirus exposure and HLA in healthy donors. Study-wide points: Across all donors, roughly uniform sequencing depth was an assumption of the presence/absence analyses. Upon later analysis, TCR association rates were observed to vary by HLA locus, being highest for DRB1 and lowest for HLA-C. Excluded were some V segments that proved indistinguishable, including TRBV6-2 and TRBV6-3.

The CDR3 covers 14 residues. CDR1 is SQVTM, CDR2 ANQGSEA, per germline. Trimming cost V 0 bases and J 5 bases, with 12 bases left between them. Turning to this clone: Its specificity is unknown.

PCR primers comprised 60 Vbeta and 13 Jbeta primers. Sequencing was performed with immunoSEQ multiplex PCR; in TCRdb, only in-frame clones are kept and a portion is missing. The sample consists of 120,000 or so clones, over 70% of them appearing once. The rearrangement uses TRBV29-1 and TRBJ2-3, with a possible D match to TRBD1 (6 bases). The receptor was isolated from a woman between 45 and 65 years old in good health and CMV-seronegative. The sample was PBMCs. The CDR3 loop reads CSVEEGVQGDTQYF. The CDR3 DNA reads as TGCAGCGTTGAAGAAGGGGTACAGGGAGATACGCAGTATTTT.